The 22 T cell receptor beta chains below all came from one sample that was sequenced in a study of OX40 agonist ivuxolimab in advanced cancers. Some clones are missing from TCRdb's copy, which holds only in-frame ones; the method was immunoSEQ multiplex PCR. The profile shows 75,000 to 95,000 clones, about 91% of them singletons. Sequenced material: CD4+ or CD8+ T cells sorted from blood, taken in a trial of the OX40 agonist ivuxolimab. These TCRs come from an adult with an advanced solid tumor such as melanoma, head and neck, liver or kidney cancer.

The chain carries TRBV2 and TRBJ2-4; D might be TRBD1 (5 bases). V shed 8 bases and J shed 10 bases, with 15 bases lying between them. Germline CDR1 and CDR2: SNHLY and FYNNEI. This CDR3 spans 12 amino acids. CDR3 sequence reads: CASGEGQGIQYF. In DNA form, the CDR3 reads TGTGCCAGCGGGGAAGGGCAGGGTATTCAGTACTTC.

The chain couples TRBV7-2 to TRBJ1-1; 10 bases map to TRBD1. V trimming: 6 bases; J trimming: 4 bases; junction bases outside the gene matches: 8. In germline, CDR1 is SGHTA, CDR2 FQGNSA. CDR3 size: 15 residues. Written as DNA, the CDR3 is TGTGCCAGCAGTCCCGGGACAGGGGCGGTCACTGAAGCTTTCTTT. Amino acids: CASSPGTGAVTEAFF. Full variable domain (rest looked up from reference TRBV7-2 and TRBJ1-1): GAGVSQSPSNKVTEKGKDVELRCDPISGHTALYWYRQSLGQGLEFLIYFQGNSAPDKSGLPSDRFSAERTGGSVSTLTIQRTQQEDSAVYLCASSPGTGAVTEAFFGQGTRLTVV.

This chain uses TRBV30 with TRBJ2-1; D perhaps matches TRBD1 (5 bases). The CDR3 contains 16 residues. Germline V gives CDR1 GTSNPN, CDR2 SVGIG (reference sequence). Trimming took off 4 bases at V and 4 bases at J, with 20 bases between the two ends. In DNA form, the CDR3 reads TGTGCCTGGATCCGTGGGGCCCCTAATGGGTACAATGAGCAGTTCTTC. Residues: CAWIRGAPNGYNEQFF.

The chain has TRBV4-1 and TRBJ2-1; perhaps TRBD2 as D (5 bases). V lost 1 base to trimming and J lost 0 bases, with 10 bases between them. The CDR3 totals 16 residues. Germline values: CDR1 MGHRA, CDR2 YSYEKL. The CDR3 sequence: CASSQAAVSSYNEQFF. The CDR3 bases are TGCGCCAGCAGCCAAGCAGCGGTTAGCTCCTACAATGAGCAGTTCTTC.

The chain carries TRBV13 and TRBJ2-3; 8 bases agree with TRBD2. V trimming: 1 base; J trimming: 2 bases; junction bases outside the gene matches: 5. The CDR3 totals 16 residues. CDR1 and CDR2 from the germline V gene are PRHDT and FYEKMQ (reference sequence). The CDR3 DNA sequence: TGTGCCAGCAGCTTAGTGTCTAGCGGGTTCACAGATACGCAGTATTTT. It encodes CASSLVSSGFTDTQYF.

This clone came up once. The chain is built from TRBV19 and TRBJ2-1; D is perhaps TRBD2 (7 bases). Germline V gives CDR1 LNHDA, CDR2 SQIVND (reference sequence). V lost 1 base and J 7 bases, leaving 14 bases between the germline ends. The CDR3 is 15 residues long. Here the CDR3 DNA reads TGTGCCAGTAGTATAGGCAAGGGGAGGGGGAATGAGCAGTTCTTC. It yields the protein CASSIGKGRGNEQFF. The whole variable domain, filled in from reference TRBV19 and TRBJ2-1, reads DGGITQSPKYLFRKEGQNVTLSCEQNLNHDAMYWYRQDPGQGLRLIYYSQIVNDFQKGDIAEGYSVSREKKESFPLTVTSAQKNPTAFYLCASSIGKGRGNEQFFGPGTRLTVL.

The rearrangement uses TRBV25-1 and TRBJ2-7; 9 bases line up with TRBD1. The J segment lost 3 bases and the V segment lost 3 bases, leaving 6 bases of the junction unmatched. The CDR3 spans 15 residues. Germline values: CDR1 MGHDK, CDR2 SYGVNS. CDR3 DNA: TGTGCCAGCAGTGATCACGGGACAGGGATCTACGAGCAGTACTTC. Translated, it gives CASSDHGTGIYEQYF.

The V and J genes are TRBV7-6 and TRBJ1-3; D call uncertain. Trimming cost V 0 bases and J 3 bases, with 12 bases left between them. CDR3 length equals 16 residues. The germline V gene has CDR1 SGHVS and CDR2 FNYEAQ. The CDR3 sequence: CASSLAVGSLGNTIYF. The DNA for the CDR3 is TGTGCCAGCAGCTTAGCTGTGGGATCACTTGGAAACACCATATATTTT.

The chain uses TRBV2 and TRBJ1-2; TRBD1 might be the D (6 bases). The CDR3 loop spans 15 amino acids. Trimming stripped 4 bases from V and 4 bases from J, with 16 bases between. From germline, CDR1 is SNHLY and CDR2 FYNNEI. This CDR3 reads CASSGGAASSYGYTF. The CDR3 bases are TGTGCCAGCAGTGGGGGGGCCGCCTCCTCCTATGGCTACACCTTC.

The chain uses TRBV11-2 and TRBJ2-3, with a possible D match to TRBD2 (5 bases). Deletions cut 0 bases from V and 10 bases from J, with 14 bases between. Germline CDR1 SGHAT, CDR2 FQNNGV. This CDR3 region has 14 residues. The CDR3 spells CASSLDLTSGAQYF. The CDR3 nucleotides read TGTGCCAGCAGCTTAGATCTTACTAGTGGGGCGCAGTATTTT.

CDR3 sequence: CASSQDMSNPMNTEAFF. DNA for the CDR3: TGTGCCAGCAGCCAAGATATGAGTAACCCTATGAACACTGAAGCTTTCTTT. V gene TRBV14 combines with J gene TRBJ1-1, with no clear D. This CDR3 contains 17 residues. Germline V gives CDR1 SGHDN, CDR2 FVKESK. Between the trimmed V and J ends, which lost 0 bases and 0 bases, there was a span of 14 bases.

This rearrangement joins TRBV6-5 to TRBJ2-1; TRBD2 is a possible D gene (6 bases). CDR1 is MNHEY and CDR2 is SVGAGI in the germline V gene. This CDR3 has 14 amino acids. V was trimmed by 5 bases and J by 9 bases, leaving 17 bases between them. The CDR3 loop is CASSEHPGLGEQFF. The CDR3 region has the DNA TGTGCCAGCAGTGAACATCCGGGACTGGGTGAGCAGTTCTTC.

This chain links TRBV19 with TRBJ2-6; D is uncertain. The germline CDR1 and CDR2 sequences are LNHDA and SQIVND (reference sequence). The CDR3 is made up of 16 amino acids. V dropped 3 bases and J dropped 0 bases, with 9 bases sitting between them. Here the CDR3 reads CASSIVRGSGANVLTF. Here the CDR3 DNA reads TGTGCCAGTAGTATCGTCAGAGGCTCTGGGGCCAACGTCCTGACTTTC. Using reference TRBV19 and TRBJ2-6 for the parts outside the CDR3, the full variable domain is DGGITQSPKYLFRKEGQNVTLSCEQNLNHDAMYWYRQDPGQGLRLIYYSQIVNDFQKGDIAEGYSVSREKKESFPLTVTSAQKNPTAFYLCASSIVRGSGANVLTFGAGSRLTVL.

This chain joins TRBV11-2 and TRBJ2-3; perhaps D is TRBD1 or TRBD2 (6 bases each). The CDR3 runs 14 residues. Germline V CDR1 and CDR2: SGHAT, FQNNGV. The V and J ends lost 11 bases and 2 bases respectively, with 17 bases between them. As DNA, the CDR3 is TGTGCCGCCTCCGGGGGCGCTTACACAGATACGCAGTATTTT. As protein: CAASGGAYTDTQYF.

V and J are TRBV7-9 and TRBJ2-2, with 7 bases lining up with TRBD1. This CDR3 has 16 amino acids. The V and J ends lost 0 bases and 2 bases, in that order; junction bases with no gene match: 3. Germline values: CDR1 SEHNR, CDR2 FQNEAQ (reference sequence). This CDR3 reads CASSLAGTANTGELFF. For the CDR3, the DNA is TGTGCCAGCAGCTTAGCCGGGACAGCTAACACCGGGGAGCTGTTTTTT.

The chain employs TRBV7-8 and TRBJ2-3, with 8 bases identical to TRBD1. CDR1 SGHVS and CDR2 FQNEAQ come from the germline V gene. The CDR3 has 15 amino acids. The V gene end was trimmed by 1 base and the J gene end by 4 bases; junction bases not matched to a gene: 4. This CDR3 is CASSLDRGSPDTQYF. DNA of the CDR3: TGTGCCAGCAGCTTAGACAGGGGGAGCCCAGATACGCAGTATTTT.

The chain couples TRBV11-3 to TRBJ2-3, with 16 positions matching TRBD2. Germline lookup yields CDR1 SGHNT and CDR2 YENEEA. There are 18 residues in the CDR3. The J segment lost 4 bases and the V segment lost 5 bases, leaving 9 bases of the junction unmatched. The CDR3 DNA is TGTGCCAGCAGCAACCCCGGGACTAGCGGGAGGGCCTCAGATACGCAGTATTTT. Translating it yields CASSNPGTSGRASDTQYF.

This clone has just one count. The V gene is TRBV5-1, the J gene TRBJ2-7; 11 nucleotides agree with TRBD1. The V gene's germline CDR1 is SGHRS and CDR2 YFSETQ. This CDR3 has 14 amino acids. Trimming at V came to 5 bases and at J to 4 bases, leaving 5 bases not matched to a gene. CDR3 DNA sequence: TGCGCCAGCAGGCGAGGGGACAGGGGGTACGAGCAGTACTTC. Its translation is CASRRGDRGYEQYF. Based on the CDR3 plus reference TRBV5-1 and TRBJ2-7, the full variable domain is KAGVTQTPRYLIKTRGQQVTLSCSPISGHRSVSWYQQTPGQGLQFLFEYFSETQRNKGNFPGRFSGRQFSNSRSEMNVSTLELGDSALYLCASRRGDRGYEQYFGPGTRLTVT.

This rearrangement joins TRBV5-6 to TRBJ2-5; D perhaps matches TRBD1 (5 bases). This CDR3 comprises 15 residues. V lost 1 base and J lost 5, with 15 bases in between. CDR1 is SGHDT, CDR2 YYEEEE, per germline. This chain's CDR3 is CASSLRAGYRETQYF. CDR3 nucleotide sequence: TGTGCCAGCAGCTTGAGGGCAGGCTACAGGGAGACCCAGTACTTC.

CDR3 in amino acids: CASRPSGSLNEQFF. The CDR3 DNA is TGTGCCAGTAGACCTAGCGGGAGTCTTAATGAGCAGTTCTTC. V is TRBV19 and J is TRBJ2-1, with 10 bases aligning to TRBD2. Germline-derived CDR1 and CDR2 are LNHDA and SQIVND (reference sequence). V was pared by 6 bases and J by 7 bases, with 6 bases of the junction left unmatched. This CDR3 comprises 14 residues.

The chain carries TRBV6-6 and TRBJ1-3, with D uncertain. V shed 10 bases and J shed 4 bases, with 8 bases lying between them. Per the germline V gene, CDR1 is MNHNY and CDR2 is SVGAGI (reference sequence). The CDR3 totals 11 residues. The CDR3 DNA reads TGTGCCATCGCCGGGGGAAACACCATATATTTT. It translates to CAIAGGNTIYF.

CDR3: CSVEAQGATEAFF. CDR3 DNA: TGCAGCGTTGAAGCACAGGGGGCCACTGAAGCTTTCTTT. This chain uses TRBV29-1 with TRBJ1-1, with 9 positions matching TRBD1. Germline V gene data show CDR1 as SQVTM and CDR2 as ANQGSEA. The trim removed 1 base at V and 4 bases at J, leaving 1 base unmatched. The CDR3 spans 13 residues.